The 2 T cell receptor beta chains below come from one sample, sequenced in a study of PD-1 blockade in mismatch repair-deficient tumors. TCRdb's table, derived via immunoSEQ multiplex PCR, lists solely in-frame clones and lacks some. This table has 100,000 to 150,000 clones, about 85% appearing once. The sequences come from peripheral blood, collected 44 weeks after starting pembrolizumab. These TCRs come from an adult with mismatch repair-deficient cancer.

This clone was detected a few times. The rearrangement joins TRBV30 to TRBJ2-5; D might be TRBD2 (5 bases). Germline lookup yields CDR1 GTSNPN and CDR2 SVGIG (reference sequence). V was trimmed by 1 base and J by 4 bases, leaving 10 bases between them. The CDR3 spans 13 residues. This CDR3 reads CAWSGLAIETQYF. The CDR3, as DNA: TGTGCCTGGAGTGGGTTAGCGATAGAGACCCAGTACTTC.

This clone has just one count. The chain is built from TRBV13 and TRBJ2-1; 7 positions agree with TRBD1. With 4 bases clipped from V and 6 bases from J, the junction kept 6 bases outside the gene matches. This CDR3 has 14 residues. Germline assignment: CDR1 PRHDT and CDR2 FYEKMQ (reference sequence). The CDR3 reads CASSSVDRVNEQFF. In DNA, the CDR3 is TGTGCCAGCAGCTCCGTCGACAGGGTCAATGAGCAGTTCTTC.